These 11 T cell receptor beta chains came from one sample sequenced in a study of early T cells in non-severe SARS-CoV-2 infection. TCRdb processed the 5' RACE reads anew with MiXCR; each CDR3 protein has one entry. The sample lists more than 95,000 distinct CDR3 sequences, about 15% occurring once. Sequenced input: whole blood. These receptors came from an adult who was a healthcare worker with PCR-confirmed SARS-CoV-2 infection or an uninfected control (not recorded which).

This clonotype was counted between two and nine times. The V gene is TRBV7-9, the J gene TRBJ1-4, with D unresolved. Deletions cut 5 bases from V and 5 bases from J, with 12 bases between. Germline values: CDR1 SEHNR, CDR2 FQNEAQ (reference sequence). The CDR3 covers 14 residues. The CDR3 spells CASSPGNGNEKLFF. Here the CDR3 DNA reads TGTGCCAGCAGCCCCGGGAACGGAAATGAAAAACTGTTTTTT. The full variable domain, with the rest looked up from reference TRBV7-9 and TRBJ1-4, is DTGVSQNPRHKITKRGQNVTFRCDPISEHNRLYWYRQTLGQGPEFLTYFQNEAQLEKSRLLSDRFSAERPKGSFSTLEIQRTEQGDSAMYLCASSPGNGNEKLFFGSGTQLSVL.

Regarding this clonotype: One end of the junction varies from germline; a read error may be responsible. V is TRBV7-9 and J is TRBJ1-6; possible D gene TRBD1, 5 bases. This CDR3 comprises 12 residues. The germline CDR1 and CDR2 sequences are SEHNR and FQNEAQ (reference sequence). The CDR3 here is CASSRGGSPLHF. The CDR3 DNA sequence: TGTGCCAGCAGCAGGGGTGGATCACCGCTCCACTTT.

The rearrangement uses TRBV6-2 or TRBV6-3 and TRBJ2-5; 10 nucleotides align to TRBD2. The V gene's germline CDR1 is MNHEY and CDR2 SVGEGT. This CDR3 spans 15 amino acids. The J segment lost 3 bases and the V segment lost 6 bases, leaving 7 bases of the junction unmatched. The CDR3 loop is CASSVAGGAEETQYF. The CDR3 nucleotides are TGTGCCAGCAGCGTAGCGGGGGGAGCTGAAGAGACCCAGTACTTC.

The chain uses TRBV20-1 and TRBJ2-3, with D maybe TRBD1 (5 bases). Germline CDR1 DFQATT, CDR2 SNEGSKA (reference sequence). The length of the CDR3 is 14 residues. V lost 4 bases and J lost 0, with 11 bases in between. The CDR3 region has the DNA TGCAGTGCTACGACAGCCACCAGCACAGATACGCAGTATTTT. This codes for CSATTATSTDTQYF.

V and J are TRBV20-1 and TRBJ1-5; D gene ambiguous. CDR1 is DFQATT, CDR2 SNEGSKA, per germline (reference sequence). The CDR3 contains 15 residues. Trimming took 5 bases from V and 2 from J, leaving 16 bases between them. This chain's CDR3 is CSARRFVGGNQPQHF. The CDR3 region has the DNA TGCAGTGCTCGTCGATTTGTTGGGGGCAATCAGCCCCAGCATTTT.

This clonotype has more than one count but fewer than ten. As DNA, the CDR3 is TGTGCCACCGGCCAGGGATTGAATGAGCAGTTCTTC. Its protein is CATGQGLNEQFF. The gene calls are TRBV15 and TRBJ2-1; tentative D call: TRBD1 (5 bases). Trimming took off 8 bases at V and 7 bases at J, with 12 bases between the two ends. CDR1 is LNHNV, CDR2 YYDKDF, per germline (reference sequence). The CDR3 sequence is 12 residues long.

There are a few counts of this clonotype. The chain combines TRBV11-2 with TRBJ2-2; D possibly corresponds to TRBD1 (5 bases). The CDR3 runs 14 residues. Looked up from germline, CDR1 is SGHAT and CDR2 is FQNNGV. Trimming took 5 bases from V and 3 from J, leaving 10 bases between them. The CDR3 region has the DNA TGTGCCAGCAGCCCCAGGGTCGACACCGGGGAGCTGTTTTTT. Translation: CASSPRVDTGELFF.

This CDR3 is CASSPPSTNEKLFF. As DNA, the CDR3 is TGTGCCAGCAGCCCACCGTCCACTAATGAAAAACTGTTTTTT. The chain recombines TRBV7-9 with TRBJ1-4; no clear D gene. From germline, CDR1 is SEHNR and CDR2 FQNEAQ (reference sequence). With 5 bases removed from V and 2 bases from J, the gap between germline ends came to 9 bases. The CDR3 sequence is 14 residues long.

This clonotype has more than one count but fewer than ten. The chain carries TRBV10-3 and TRBJ1-2; D ambiguous. The germline gives CDR1 ENHRY, CDR2 SYGVKD. With 0 bases removed from V and 4 bases from J, the gap between germline ends came to 9 bases. The CDR3 is 14 residues long. CDR3 sequence: CAISESRNFYGYTF. DNA of the CDR3: TGTGCCATCAGTGAGTCAAGGAACTTCTATGGCTACACCTTC.

The chain recombines TRBV25-1 with TRBJ1-4; D is unresolved. CDR3 size: 14 residues. Trimming cost V 3 bases and J 4 bases, with 9 bases left between them. In germline, CDR1 is MGHDK, CDR2 SYGVNS. CDR3 in DNA: TGTGCCAGCAGTGAGTCAGTTCGTAATGAAAAACTGTTTTTT. Its protein is CASSESVRNEKLFF.

This clonotype was seen repeatedly, ten times or more. The chain carries TRBV5-4 and TRBJ2-3; perhaps TRBD2 as D (6 bases). V lost 1 base, J lost 5 bases, and 11 bases lay in between. The CDR3 is made up of 14 amino acids. Per germline, CDR1 SGHNT and CDR2 YYREEE (reference sequence). CDR3 nucleotide sequence: TGTGCCAGCAGCTTGCGACTAGGGAAAGATACGCAGTATTTT. Translation: CASSLRLGKDTQYF.